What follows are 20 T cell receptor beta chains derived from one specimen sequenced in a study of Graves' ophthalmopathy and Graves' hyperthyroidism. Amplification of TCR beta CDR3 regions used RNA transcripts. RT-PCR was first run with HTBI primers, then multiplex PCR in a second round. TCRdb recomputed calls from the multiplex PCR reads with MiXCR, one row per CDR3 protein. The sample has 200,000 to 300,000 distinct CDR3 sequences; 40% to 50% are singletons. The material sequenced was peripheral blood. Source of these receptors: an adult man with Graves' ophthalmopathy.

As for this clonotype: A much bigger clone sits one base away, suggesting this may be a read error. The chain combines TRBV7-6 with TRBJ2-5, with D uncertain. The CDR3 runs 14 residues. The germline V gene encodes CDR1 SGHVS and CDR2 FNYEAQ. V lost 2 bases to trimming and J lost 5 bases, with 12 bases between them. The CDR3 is CASSLRTDQETQYF. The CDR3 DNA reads TGTGCCAGCAGCTTAAGGACGGATCAGGAGACCCAGTACTTC.

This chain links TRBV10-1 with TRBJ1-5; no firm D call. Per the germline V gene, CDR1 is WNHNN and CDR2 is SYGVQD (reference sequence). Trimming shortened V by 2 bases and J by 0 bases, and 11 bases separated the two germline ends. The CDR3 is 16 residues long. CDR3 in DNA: TGCGCCAGCAGTGAGCGGGTAGGAACTAGCAATCAGCCCCAGCATTTT. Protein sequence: CASSERVGTSNQPQHF.

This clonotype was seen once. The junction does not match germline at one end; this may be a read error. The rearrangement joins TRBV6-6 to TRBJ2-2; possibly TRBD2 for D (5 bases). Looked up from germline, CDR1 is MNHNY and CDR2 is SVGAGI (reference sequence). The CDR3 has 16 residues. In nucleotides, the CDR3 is TGTGCCTGCAGTTACTCGTCCAGCGGTCGAACCGGGGAGCTGTTTTTT. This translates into CACSYSSSGRTGELFF.

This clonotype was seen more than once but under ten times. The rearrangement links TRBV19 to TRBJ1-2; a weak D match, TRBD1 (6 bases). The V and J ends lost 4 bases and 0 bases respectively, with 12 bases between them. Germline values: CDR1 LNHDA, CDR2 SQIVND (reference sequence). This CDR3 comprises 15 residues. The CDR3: CASSRGDRPNYGYTF. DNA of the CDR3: TGTGCCAGTAGTAGGGGAGACAGGCCTAACTATGGCTACACCTTC.

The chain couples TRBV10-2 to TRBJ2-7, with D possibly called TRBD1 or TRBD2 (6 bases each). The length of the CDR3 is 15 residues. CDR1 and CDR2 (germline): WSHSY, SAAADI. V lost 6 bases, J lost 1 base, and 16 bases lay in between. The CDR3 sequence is CASRVGGAQSYEQYF. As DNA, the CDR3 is TGCGCCAGCAGAGTCGGGGGCGCGCAGTCCTACGAGCAGTACTTC.

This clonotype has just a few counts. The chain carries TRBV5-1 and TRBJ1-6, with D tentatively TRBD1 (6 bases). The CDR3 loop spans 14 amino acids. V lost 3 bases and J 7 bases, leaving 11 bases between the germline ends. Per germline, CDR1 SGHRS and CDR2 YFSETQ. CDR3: CASSSRQDNSPLHF. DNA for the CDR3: TGCGCCAGCAGCTCGAGACAGGACAATTCACCCCTCCACTTT.

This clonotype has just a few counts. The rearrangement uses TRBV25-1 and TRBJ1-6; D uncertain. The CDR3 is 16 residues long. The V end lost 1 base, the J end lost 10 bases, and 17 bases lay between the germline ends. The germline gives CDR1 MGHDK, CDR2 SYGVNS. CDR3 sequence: CASSEWGLAGGSPLHF. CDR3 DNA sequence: TGTGCCAGCAGTGAATGGGGTTTGGCAGGAGGGTCACCCCTCCACTTT.

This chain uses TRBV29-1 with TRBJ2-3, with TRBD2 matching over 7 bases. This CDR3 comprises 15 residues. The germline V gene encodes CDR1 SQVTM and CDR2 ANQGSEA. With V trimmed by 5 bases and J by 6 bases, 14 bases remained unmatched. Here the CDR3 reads CSVQATGTTRDTQYF. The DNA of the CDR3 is TGCAGCGTTCAAGCGACCGGGACTACCAGGGATACGCAGTATTTT.

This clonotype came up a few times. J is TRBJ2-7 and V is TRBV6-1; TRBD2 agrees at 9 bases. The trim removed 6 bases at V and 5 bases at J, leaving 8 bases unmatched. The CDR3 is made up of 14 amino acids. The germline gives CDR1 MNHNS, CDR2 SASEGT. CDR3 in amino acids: CASRTGTSRDEQYF. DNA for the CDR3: TGTGCCAGCAGGACCGGGACTAGCAGGGACGAGCAGTACTTC.

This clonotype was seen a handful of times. CDR3 in DNA: TGTGCCATCGCCGGGACAGGGGGCGAGGGATGGTACTTC. It specifies CAIAGTGGEGWYF. The chain links TRBV10-3 to TRBJ2-7; 12 bases map to TRBD1. CDR1 and CDR2 (germline): ENHRY, SYGVKD. The J segment lost 12 bases and the V segment lost 8 bases, leaving 11 bases of the junction unmatched. The CDR3 loop spans 13 amino acids.

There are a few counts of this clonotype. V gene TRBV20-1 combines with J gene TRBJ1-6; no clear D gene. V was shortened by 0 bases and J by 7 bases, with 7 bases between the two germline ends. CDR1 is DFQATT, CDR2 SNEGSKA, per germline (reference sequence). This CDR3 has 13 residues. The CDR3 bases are TGCAGTGCTAGAGATGCCCGAAATTCACCCCTCCACTTT. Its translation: CSARDARNSPLHF.

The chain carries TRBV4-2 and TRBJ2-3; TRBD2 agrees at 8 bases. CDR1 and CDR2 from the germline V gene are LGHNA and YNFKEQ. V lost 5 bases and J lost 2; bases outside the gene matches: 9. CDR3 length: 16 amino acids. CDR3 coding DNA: TGTGCCAGCAGCGTAACCATCGGGGGGGCCACAGATACGCAGTATTTT. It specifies CASSVTIGGATDTQYF.

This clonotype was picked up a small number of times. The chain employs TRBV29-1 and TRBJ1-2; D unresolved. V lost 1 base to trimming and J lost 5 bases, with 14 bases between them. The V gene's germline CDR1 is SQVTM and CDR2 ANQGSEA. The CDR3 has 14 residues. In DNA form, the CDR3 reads TGCAGCGTTGAAGGGACGGAAGTCGGATATGGCTACACCTTC. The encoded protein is CSVEGTEVGYGYTF.

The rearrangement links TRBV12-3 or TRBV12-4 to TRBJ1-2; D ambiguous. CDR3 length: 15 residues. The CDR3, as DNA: TGTGCTAGTGGTTTGGACGCCGGGCCTAACTATGGCTACACCTTC. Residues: CASGLDAGPNYGYTF.

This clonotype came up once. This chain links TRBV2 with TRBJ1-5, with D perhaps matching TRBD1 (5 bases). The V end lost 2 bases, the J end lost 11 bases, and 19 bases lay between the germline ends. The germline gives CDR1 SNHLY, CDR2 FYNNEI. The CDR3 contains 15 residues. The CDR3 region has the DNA TGTGCCAGCAGTGAACAGGGTATGGACCAAGAGACCCAGCATTTT. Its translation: CASSEQGMDQETQHF. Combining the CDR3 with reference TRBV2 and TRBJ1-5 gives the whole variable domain EPEVTQTPSHQVTQMGQEVILRCVPISNHLYFYWYRQILGQKVEFLVSFYNNEISEKSEIFDDQFSVERPDGSNFTLKIRSTKLEDSAMYFCASSEQGMDQETQHFGDGTRLSIL.

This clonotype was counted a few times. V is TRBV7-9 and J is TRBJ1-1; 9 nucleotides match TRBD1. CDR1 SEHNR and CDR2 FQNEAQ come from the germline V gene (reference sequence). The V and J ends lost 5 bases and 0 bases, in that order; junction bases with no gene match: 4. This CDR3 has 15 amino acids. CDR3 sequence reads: CASSPTGGMNTEAFF. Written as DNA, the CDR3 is TGTGCCAGCAGCCCGACAGGGGGTATGAACACTGAAGCTTTCTTT.

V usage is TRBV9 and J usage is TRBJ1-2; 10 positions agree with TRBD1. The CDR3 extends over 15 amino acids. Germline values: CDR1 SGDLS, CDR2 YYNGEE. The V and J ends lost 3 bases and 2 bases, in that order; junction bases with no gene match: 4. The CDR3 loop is CASSGGQGFNYGYTF. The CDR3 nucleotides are TGTGCCAGCAGCGGGGGACAGGGGTTCAACTATGGCTACACCTTC.

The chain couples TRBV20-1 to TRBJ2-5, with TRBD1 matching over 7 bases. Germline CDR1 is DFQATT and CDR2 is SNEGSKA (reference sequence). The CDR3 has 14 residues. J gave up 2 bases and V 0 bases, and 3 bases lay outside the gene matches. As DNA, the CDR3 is TGCAGTGCTAGAGAATGGACAGGACAAGAGACCCAGTACTTC. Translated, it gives CSAREWTGQETQYF.

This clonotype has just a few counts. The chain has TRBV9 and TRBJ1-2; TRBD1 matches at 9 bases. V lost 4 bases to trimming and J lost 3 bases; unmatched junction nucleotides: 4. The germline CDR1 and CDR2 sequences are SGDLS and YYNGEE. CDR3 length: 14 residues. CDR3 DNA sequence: TGTGCCAGCAGCCCCGGGACAGGGTACTATGGCTACACCTTC. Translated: CASSPGTGYYGYTF.

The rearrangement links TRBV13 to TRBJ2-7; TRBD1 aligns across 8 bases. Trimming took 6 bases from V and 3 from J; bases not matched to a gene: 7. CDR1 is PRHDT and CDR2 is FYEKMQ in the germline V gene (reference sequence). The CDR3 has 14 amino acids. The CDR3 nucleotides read TGTGCCAGCAGTTACTCACAGGGGGGCTACGAGCAGTACTTC. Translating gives CASSYSQGGYEQYF.